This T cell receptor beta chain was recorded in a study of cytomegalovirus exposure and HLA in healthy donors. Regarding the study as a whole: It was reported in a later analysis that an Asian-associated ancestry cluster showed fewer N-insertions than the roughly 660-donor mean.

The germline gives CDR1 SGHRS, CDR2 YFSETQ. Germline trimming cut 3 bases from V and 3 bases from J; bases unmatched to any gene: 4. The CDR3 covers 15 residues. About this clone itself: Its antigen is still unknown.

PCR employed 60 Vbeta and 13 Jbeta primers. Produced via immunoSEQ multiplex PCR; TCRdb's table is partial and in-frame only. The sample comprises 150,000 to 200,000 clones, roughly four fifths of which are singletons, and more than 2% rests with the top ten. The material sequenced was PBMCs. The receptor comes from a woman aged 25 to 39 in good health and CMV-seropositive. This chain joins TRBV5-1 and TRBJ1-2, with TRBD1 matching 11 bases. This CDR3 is CASSSGQGADYGYTF. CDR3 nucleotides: TGCGCCAGCAGCTCCGGACAGGGGGCTGACTATGGCTACACCTTC.